The rows below give T cell receptor beta chains drawn from one sample of a study of T cells in Graves' hyperthyroidism and ophthalmopathy. TCRdb re-analysed the multiplex PCR reads in MiXCR, keeping a single row per CDR3 protein. The sample lists fewer than 800,000 distinct CDR3 sequences, roughly 15% occurring once. The sequencing sample was made of blood. Every receptor here comes from a man aged 18 to 30 with Graves' hyperthyroidism. Each CDR3 is given with its conserved first and last residue. Fields, in order: CDR3 protein, CDR3 DNA, D gene, V gene, clone size, J gene. D genes are given only for firm matches. Clone size is not always given. Where it is, it says once, few, many or a class for expanded clones.

CDR3aa: CASSPDRLARKDF; CDR3nt: TGTGCCAGCAGTCCCGACAGGCTCGCTCGAAAAGACTTC; d_gene: -; v_gene: TRBV14; abundance: -; j_gene: TRBJ2-4
CDR3aa: CAISESIARSSYEQYF; CDR3nt: TGTGCCATCAGTGAGTCGATTGCAAGGAGCTCCTACGAGCAGTACTTC; d_gene: -; v_gene: TRBV10-3; abundance: many; j_gene: TRBJ2-7
CDR3aa: CSAHLWHTEAFF; CDR3nt: TGCAGTGCCCACCTTTGGCACACTGAAGCTTTCTTT; d_gene: -; v_gene: TRBV20-1; abundance: many; j_gene: TRBJ1-1
CDR3aa: CASSDGREAFF; CDR3nt: TGTGCCAGCAGTGACGGACGGGAAGCTTTCTTT; d_gene: -; v_gene: TRBV28; abundance: few; j_gene: TRBJ1-1
CDR3aa: CSVAQGFSTDTQYF; CDR3nt: TGCAGCGTTGCACAGGGTTTTAGCACAGATACGCAGTATTTT; d_gene: -; v_gene: TRBV29-1; abundance: few; j_gene: TRBJ2-3
CDR3aa: CASSFDREGVTDTQYF; CDR3nt: TGTGCCAGCAGCTTTGATCGGGAGGGAGTCACAGATACGCAGTATTTT; d_gene: TRBD2; v_gene: TRBV7-9; abundance: -; j_gene: TRBJ2-3
CDR3aa: CASSRLAGGPHYEQYF; CDR3nt: TGTGCCAGCAGCCGACTAGCGGGAGGACCCCACTACGAGCAGTACTTC; d_gene: TRBD2; v_gene: TRBV6-1; abundance: few; j_gene: TRBJ2-7
CDR3aa: CASSLTSAYGQYF; CDR3nt: TGTGCCAGCAGTTTAACATCGGCCTACGGGCAGTACTTC; d_gene: -; v_gene: TRBV27; abundance: -; j_gene: TRBJ2-7
CDR3aa: CAISEDSDEQYF; CDR3nt: TGTGCCATCAGTGAGGATTCGGACGAGCAGTACTTC; d_gene: -; v_gene: TRBV10-3; abundance: few; j_gene: TRBJ2-7
CDR3aa: CASSQEIGATIYF; CDR3nt: TGTGCCAGCAGCCAGGAGATCGGGGCCACCATATATTTT; d_gene: -; v_gene: TRBV3-1; abundance: many; j_gene: TRBJ1-3
CDR3aa: CASSLTGVPRGYTF; CDR3nt: TGTGCCAGCAGTTTAACAGGGGTGCCACGGGGCTACACCTTC; d_gene: TRBD1; v_gene: TRBV12-3/TRBV12-4; abundance: many; j_gene: TRBJ1-2
CDR3aa: CASSQWDSAKNIQYF; CDR3nt: TGTGCCAGCAGCCAATGGGATTCGGCCAAAAACATTCAGTACTTC; d_gene: -; v_gene: TRBV3-1; abundance: -; j_gene: TRBJ2-4
CDR3aa: CASSPGTQRGNEQFF; CDR3nt: TGCGCCAGCAGCCCCGGGACTCAGAGGGGCAATGAGCAGTTCTTC; d_gene: -; v_gene: TRBV5-1; abundance: -; j_gene: TRBJ2-1
CDR3aa: CASSVGTSARSGETQYF; CDR3nt: TGTGCCAGCAGCGTAGGTACTAGCGCCCGCTCGGGAGAGACCCAGTACTTC; d_gene: TRBD2; v_gene: TRBV9; abundance: -; j_gene: TRBJ2-5
CDR3aa: CASSVASGPSGNTIYF; CDR3nt: TGTGCCAGCAGCGTAGCTTCAGGCCCTTCAGGAAACACCATATATTTT; d_gene: -; v_gene: TRBV9; abundance: -; j_gene: TRBJ1-3
CDR3aa: CASSLRATSTDTQYF; CDR3nt: TGTGCCAGCAGCTTGCGGGCTACTAGCACAGATACGCAGTATTTT; d_gene: -; v_gene: TRBV5-4; abundance: many; j_gene: TRBJ2-3
CDR3aa: CSAKGAVNYGYTF; CDR3nt: TGCAGCGCCAAGGGGGCAGTTAACTATGGCTACACCTTC; d_gene: TRBD1; v_gene: TRBV29-1; abundance: few; j_gene: TRBJ1-2
CDR3aa: CASSLEGLAGLNEQFF; CDR3nt: TGTGCCAGCAGTTTAGAGGGTCTAGCGGGATTGAATGAGCAGTTCTTC; d_gene: TRBD2; v_gene: TRBV27; abundance: few; j_gene: TRBJ2-1
CDR3aa: CASSGGGESIRPLHF; CDR3nt: TGTGCCAGCAGCGGCGGAGGCGAGAGCATCCGTCCCCTCCACTTT; d_gene: -; v_gene: TRBV9; abundance: -; j_gene: TRBJ1-6
CDR3aa: CASSPAPGEKLFF; CDR3nt: TGCGCCAGCAGCCCCGCCCCCGGAGAAAAACTGTTTTTT; d_gene: -; v_gene: TRBV5-1; abundance: -; j_gene: TRBJ1-4
CDR3aa: CAWSAGLTNEQFF; CDR3nt: TGTGCCTGGAGTGCGGGACTCACAAATGAGCAGTTCTTC; d_gene: -; v_gene: TRBV30; abundance: many; j_gene: TRBJ2-1
CDR3aa: CASSSTQGPYNSPLHF; CDR3nt: TGTGCCAGCAGTTCCACGCAGGGACCCTATAATTCACCCCTCCACTTT; d_gene: -; v_gene: TRBV7-9; abundance: few; j_gene: TRBJ1-6
CDR3aa: CASSDPRDRGRVITEAFF; CDR3nt: TGTGCCAGCAGTGACCCCCGGGACAGGGGGCGTGTGATCACTGAAGCTTTCTTT; d_gene: TRBD1; v_gene: TRBV2; abundance: many; j_gene: TRBJ1-1
CDR3aa: CASSSTGPGTETQYF; CDR3nt: TGTGCCAGCAGCTCCACGGGGCCCGGAACAGAGACCCAGTACTTC; d_gene: -; v_gene: TRBV7-9; abundance: few; j_gene: TRBJ2-5
CDR3aa: CASSLEGTADPLF; CDR3nt: TGTGCCAGCAGTTTAGAGGGGACAGCCGATCCCCTTTTT; d_gene: TRBD1; v_gene: TRBV12-3/TRBV12-4; abundance: -; j_gene: TRBJ1-4
CDR3aa: CASSLFPTSASYNEQFF; CDR3nt: TGTGCCAGCAGCTTATTCCCCACTAGCGCTTCCTACAATGAGCAGTTCTTC; d_gene: TRBD2; v_gene: TRBV11-2; abundance: many; j_gene: TRBJ2-1
CDR3aa: CSARGLAGEGGSYEQYF; CDR3nt: TGCAGTGCTAGGGGACTAGCGGGAGAGGGGGGTTCCTACGAGCAGTACTTC; d_gene: TRBD2; v_gene: TRBV20-1; abundance: few; j_gene: TRBJ2-7
CDR3aa: CASIVRAGFYEQYF; CDR3nt: TGTGCCAGCATAGTCCGGGCGGGTTTCTACGAGCAGTACTTC; d_gene: -; v_gene: TRBV6-1; abundance: many; j_gene: TRBJ2-7
CDR3aa: CSARLSVTDTQYF; CDR3nt: TGCAGTGCTAGGCTCTCAGTCACAGATACGCAGTATTTT; d_gene: -; v_gene: TRBV20-1; abundance: -; j_gene: TRBJ2-3
CDR3aa: CASSLPPGQSNQPQHF; CDR3nt: TGTGCCAGCAGTTTACCCCCGGGACAGAGCAATCAGCCCCAGCATTTT; d_gene: TRBD1; v_gene: TRBV28; abundance: few; j_gene: TRBJ1-5
CDR3aa: CASSSPMDGRETQYF; CDR3nt: TGTGCCAGCAGCTCTCCGATGGACGGACGAGAGACCCAGTACTTC; d_gene: -; v_gene: TRBV7-9; abundance: few; j_gene: TRBJ2-5
CDR3aa: CASSYVREGPYEQFF; CDR3nt: TGTGCCAGCAGTTACGTACGGGAGGGCCCCTATGAGCAGTTCTTC; d_gene: TRBD2; v_gene: TRBV6-5; abundance: -; j_gene: TRBJ2-1
CDR3aa: CASSDSGGYEQYF; CDR3nt: TGTGCCAGCAGTGACTCAGGGGGCTACGAGCAGTACTTC; d_gene: TRBD1; v_gene: TRBV2; abundance: many; j_gene: TRBJ2-7
CDR3aa: CASSPPMRGPYQETQYF; CDR3nt: TGTGCCAGCTCACCACCGATGCGGGGGCCTTACCAAGAGACCCAGTACTTC; d_gene: -; v_gene: TRBV18; abundance: -; j_gene: TRBJ2-5
CDR3aa: CASSQRGESFFLSTDTQYF; CDR3nt: TGTGCCAGCAGCCAGAGGGGGGAGAGCTTCTTTCTTAGCACAGATACGCAGTATTTT; d_gene: -; v_gene: TRBV9; abundance: -; j_gene: TRBJ2-3
CDR3aa: CAWSEAGGPYEQYF; CDR3nt: TGTGCCTGGAGTGAAGCGGGAGGGCCCTACGAGCAGTACTTC; d_gene: TRBD2; v_gene: TRBV30; abundance: few; j_gene: TRBJ2-7
CDR3aa: CASSISRGYTF; CDR3nt: TGTGCCAGCAGCATAAGTCGTGGCTACACCTTC; d_gene: -; v_gene: TRBV7-9; abundance: few; j_gene: TRBJ1-2
CDR3aa: CASSSTAGPLTQYF; CDR3nt: TGTGCCAGCAGCTCCACTGCCGGGCCCCTAACCCAGTACTTC; d_gene: -; v_gene: TRBV7-3; abundance: many; j_gene: TRBJ2-5
CDR3aa: CATSRDPTASSYNEQFF; CDR3nt: TGTGCCACCAGCAGAGATCCAACAGCGAGCTCCTACAATGAGCAGTTCTTC; d_gene: -; v_gene: TRBV15; abundance: -; j_gene: TRBJ2-1
CDR3aa: CSARERRTSYEQYF; CDR3nt: TGCAGTGCTAGAGAAAGGCGGACCTCCTACGAGCAGTACTTC; d_gene: -; v_gene: TRBV20-1; abundance: many; j_gene: TRBJ2-7
CDR3aa: CASSSSRGRNEQYF; CDR3nt: TGTGCCAGCAGCTCCTCCAGGGGGAGGAACGAGCAGTACTTC; d_gene: -; v_gene: TRBV5-5; abundance: -; j_gene: TRBJ2-7
CDR3aa: CASSLGPSLGLSSYGQYF; CDR3nt: TGTGCCAGCAGCTTAGGTCCCTCGCTGGGGTTAAGCTCCTACGGGCAGTACTTC; d_gene: -; v_gene: TRBV7-8; abundance: -; j_gene: TRBJ2-7
CDR3aa: CATGRGGDEQFF; CDR3nt: TGTGCCACCGGCCGTGGGGGGGATGAGCAGTTCTTC; d_gene: TRBD2; v_gene: TRBV24-1; abundance: -; j_gene: TRBJ2-1
CDR3aa: CSAIQRSNEKLFF; CDR3nt: TGCAGTGCTATCCAGCGAAGTAATGAAAAACTGTTTTTT; d_gene: -; v_gene: TRBV20-1; abundance: -; j_gene: TRBJ1-4
CDR3aa: CSAYRVDSGANVLTF; CDR3nt: TGCAGTGCTTACAGGGTCGACTCTGGGGCCAACGTCCTGACTTTC; d_gene: -; v_gene: TRBV20-1; abundance: many; j_gene: TRBJ2-6
CDR3aa: CASKRGTGELFF; CDR3nt: TGTGCCAGCAAAAGGGGAACCGGGGAGCTGTTTTTT; d_gene: -; v_gene: TRBV12-3/TRBV12-4; abundance: many; j_gene: TRBJ2-2
CDR3aa: CASSPTSGEFTDTQYF; CDR3nt: TGTGCCAGCAGTCCCACTAGCGGAGAATTCACAGATACGCAGTATTTT; d_gene: TRBD2; v_gene: TRBV6-1; abundance: -; j_gene: TRBJ2-3
CDR3aa: CASSLTQGQLETQYF; CDR3nt: TGTGCCAGCAGTTTAACTCAGGGACAGTTAGAGACCCAGTACTTC; d_gene: TRBD1; v_gene: TRBV27; abundance: few; j_gene: TRBJ2-5
CDR3aa: CASSYRGMNTEAFF; CDR3nt: TGTGCCAGCAGCTACAGGGGCATGAACACTGAAGCTTTCTTT; d_gene: TRBD1; v_gene: TRBV12-3/TRBV12-4; abundance: many; j_gene: TRBJ1-1
CDR3aa: CASSPRGVLKGYTF; CDR3nt: TGTGCCAGCAGCCCTCGGGGGGTACTGAAGGGCTACACCTTC; d_gene: -; v_gene: TRBV3-1; abundance: -; j_gene: TRBJ1-2
CDR3aa: CASSIGLAVSYEQYF; CDR3nt: TGTGCCAGTAGTATTGGACTAGCGGTCTCCTACGAGCAGTACTTC; d_gene: TRBD2; v_gene: TRBV19; abundance: few; j_gene: TRBJ2-7
CDR3aa: CASRSSGTARDTQYF; CDR3nt: TGTGCCAGCAGGTCCTCCGGGACAGCGCGCGATACGCAGTATTTT; d_gene: TRBD1; v_gene: TRBV6-1; abundance: many; j_gene: TRBJ2-3
CDR3aa: CSANQNFRAPRVTQYF; CDR3nt: TGCAGTGCTAACCAAAATTTTAGGGCCCCTCGGGTGACCCAGTACTTC; d_gene: -; v_gene: TRBV20-1; abundance: many; j_gene: TRBJ2-5
CDR3aa: CASSLRDRGGDGYTF; CDR3nt: TGCGCCAGCAGCCTCCGGGACAGGGGTGGGGATGGCTACACCTTC; d_gene: TRBD1; v_gene: TRBV4-1; abundance: -; j_gene: TRBJ1-2
CDR3aa: CAISERGEDRYTF; CDR3nt: TGTGCCATCAGTGAGCGCGGGGAGGATCGCTACACCTTC; d_gene: -; v_gene: TRBV10-3; abundance: few; j_gene: TRBJ1-2